Following are 20 T cell receptor beta chains from one sample sequenced in a study of CD8 T cells in Susac syndrome. Random hexamers were used to reverse transcribe an amount of about 0.45 to 1 ug RNA. One entry per CDR3 protein, called by TCRdb with MiXCR from the immunoSEQ multiplex PCR reads. Of around 270,000 distinct CDR3 sequences listed, 75% to 90% are singletons. The sequenced material came from CD8+ T cells from PBMCs. Receptors were obtained from a human donor with multiple sclerosis.

This clonotype has just one count. The V call is TRBV7-9, the J call TRBJ2-1; D not resolved. This CDR3 region has 13 residues. Trimming took off 1 base at V and 7 bases at J, with 8 bases between the two ends. Germline V lookup: CDR1 SEHNR, CDR2 FQNEAQ (reference sequence). In nucleotides, the CDR3 is TGTGCCAGCAGCTTAGTGTGGCAGAATGAGCAGTTCTTC. It encodes CASSLVWQNEQFF.

This chain uses TRBV19 with TRBJ2-1; 8 nucleotides align to TRBD2. The CDR3 loop spans 17 amino acids. J gave up 3 bases and V 5 bases, and 12 bases lay outside the gene matches. Per the germline V gene, CDR1 is LNHDA and CDR2 is SQIVND (reference sequence). The DNA for the CDR3 is TGTGCCAGTAGTCTACCGTTTGTACTAGCGGACTACAATGAGCAGTTCTTC. Translating it yields CASSLPFVLADYNEQFF.

J is TRBJ2-2 and V is TRBV4-2; the D gene is possibly TRBD2 (6 bases). The CDR3 is 16 amino acids. Per germline, CDR1 LGHNA and CDR2 YNFKEQ. The V and J ends lost 0 bases and 5 bases respectively, with 13 bases between them. The DNA for the CDR3 is TGTGCCAGCAGCCAAGAAGGCAGGAGGGAGACCGGGGAGCTGTTTTTT. Translating it yields CASSQEGRRETGELFF.

This chain links TRBV9 with TRBJ2-7, with TRBD2 matching 9 bases. Germline-derived CDR1 and CDR2 are SGDLS and YYNGEE. V dropped 0 bases and J dropped 0; count of bases not matched to a gene: 1. There are 15 residues in the CDR3. CDR3 amino acids: CASSVGGGVSYEQYF. The CDR3 nucleotides read TGTGCCAGCAGCGTAGGCGGGGGGGTCTCCTACGAGCAGTACTTC.

The rearrangement uses TRBV7-2 and TRBJ2-5; TRBD1 matches at 11 bases. The J segment lost 5 bases and the V segment lost 0 bases, leaving 14 bases of the junction unmatched. CDR1 and CDR2 (germline): SGHTA, FQGNSA. The CDR3 spans 19 residues. DNA for the CDR3: TGTGCCAGCAGCTTAGCCTCCGGGACAGGGGGAAAATCGAGGGAGACCCAGTACTTC. This codes for CASSLASGTGGKSRETQYF.

The chain is built from TRBV15 and TRBJ2-1; D possibly corresponds to TRBD2 (5 bases). CDR1 LNHNV and CDR2 YYDKDF come from the germline V gene (reference sequence). The CDR3 sequence is 12 residues long. The V end lost 8 bases, the J end lost 3 bases, and 8 bases lay between the germline ends. The CDR3 bases are TGTGCCACCTCCGCGGGCTACAATGAGCAGTTCTTC. Its protein is CATSAGYNEQFF.

The chain links TRBV28 to TRBJ1-1; D is possibly TRBD1 (6 bases). CDR1 and CDR2 from the germline V gene are MDHEN and SYDVKM. Trimming took 10 bases from V and 2 from J, leaving 11 bases between them. There are 12 residues in the CDR3. The DNA for the CDR3 is TGTGCCATGAGGGGGAGCAACACTGAAGCTTTCTTT. Amino acids: CAMRGSNTEAFF. Using reference TRBV28 and TRBJ1-1 for the parts outside the CDR3, the full variable domain is DVKVTQSSRYLVKRTGEKVFLECVQDMDHENMFWYRQDPGLGLRLIYFSYDVKMKEKGDIPEGYSVSREKKERFSLILESASTNQTSMYLCAMRGSNTEAFFGQGTRLTVV.

The chain couples TRBV20-1 to TRBJ2-7; 8 nucleotides line up with TRBD1. V trimming: 4 bases; J trimming: 0 bases; junction bases outside the gene matches: 5. Per the germline V gene, CDR1 is DFQATT and CDR2 is SNEGSKA (reference sequence). The CDR3 consists of 14 residues. The CDR3, as DNA: TGCAGTGCTACCGGACAGGGCCTCTCCTACGAGCAGTACTTC. This gives the protein CSATGQGLSYEQYF.

V is TRBV6-2 or TRBV6-3 and J is TRBJ1-5; 9 nucleotides line up with TRBD1. The CDR3 is 16 residues long. CDR1 is MNHEY, CDR2 SVGEGT, per germline. V trimming: 4 bases; J trimming: 7 bases; junction bases outside the gene matches: 11. CDR3 DNA: TGTGCCAGCAGTTCCTCGGGGGGGACAGGGTACCAGCCCCAGCATTTT. This encodes CASSSSGGTGYQPQHF.

This chain uses TRBV4-1 with TRBJ2-2; a weak D match, TRBD2 (7 bases). Trimming shortened V by 1 base and J by 1 base, and 16 bases separated the two germline ends. Per the germline V gene, CDR1 is MGHRA and CDR2 is YSYEKL. The CDR3 has 18 residues. CDR3 nucleotides: TGCGCCAGCAGCCAAGGTTGGGGGGGCACAGAGAACACCGGGGAGCTGTTTTTT. Protein sequence: CASSQGWGGTENTGELFF.

The genes are TRBV29-1 and TRBJ2-7, with D uncertain. Germline V gives CDR1 SQVTM, CDR2 ANQGSEA. There are 12 residues in the CDR3. With 4 bases removed from V and 3 bases from J, the gap between germline ends came to 10 bases. The CDR3 loop reads CSVAVPNYEQYF. DNA of the CDR3: TGCAGCGTTGCGGTCCCCAACTACGAGCAGTACTTC.

This chain uses TRBV4-2 with TRBJ2-7; no firm D call. V lost 4 bases, J lost 5 bases, and 18 bases lay in between. This CDR3 contains 15 residues. Germline values: CDR1 LGHNA, CDR2 YNFKEQ. Here the CDR3 DNA reads TGTGCCAGCAGCCCTTTCCTCGGGCCTGGTGACGAGCAGTACTTC. This sequence encodes CASSPFLGPGDEQYF.

The chain recombines TRBV2 with TRBJ1-6, with 9 nucleotides matching TRBD1. The V and J ends lost 5 bases and 4 bases, in that order; junction bases with no gene match: 6. This CDR3 spans 16 amino acids. Per germline, CDR1 SNHLY and CDR2 FYNNEI. The CDR3 spells CASSLMGQGYNSPLHF. The CDR3 nucleotides are TGTGCCAGCAGTTTGATGGGACAGGGTTATAATTCACCCCTCCACTTT.

The V gene is TRBV6-1, the J gene TRBJ1-2; D not resolved. V was shortened by 4 bases and J by 2 bases, with 17 bases between the two germline ends. The CDR3 has 16 amino acids. Germline V gene sequence: CDR1 MNHNS, CDR2 SASEGT. CDR3 bases: TGTGCCAGCAGTGCGTCCCCGGGAAAAATCAACTATGGCTACACCTTC. Translating it yields CASSASPGKINYGYTF.

V usage is TRBV9 and J usage is TRBJ2-3, with TRBD1 matching 8 bases. Germline V CDR1 and CDR2: SGDLS, YYNGEE. J gave up 2 bases and V 3 bases, and 5 bases lay outside the gene matches. The CDR3 spans 15 residues. CDR3 DNA sequence: TGTGCCAGCAGCGCGGACAGGGAATACACAGATACGCAGTATTTT. The encoded protein is CASSADREYTDTQYF.

The chain employs TRBV25-1 and TRBJ1-4; D not certain. Germline V CDR1 and CDR2: MGHDK, SYGVNS. The CDR3 extends over 13 amino acids. Between the trimmed V and J ends, which lost 4 bases and 0 bases, there was a span of 3 bases. CDR3 region: CASSGTTNEKLFF. CDR3 sequence (DNA): TGTGCCAGCAGTGGCACAACTAATGAAAAACTGTTTTTT.

This clonotype showed up just a few times. The J gene is TRBJ2-3, the V gene TRBV20-1, with D tentatively TRBD1 (6 bases). This CDR3 has 12 residues. Germline CDR1 is DFQATT and CDR2 is SNEGSKA (reference sequence). V was shortened by 4 bases and J by 4 bases, with 9 bases between the two germline ends. The chain's CDR3 is CSANTGSDTQYF. The CDR3 nucleotides read TGCAGTGCTAACACAGGGTCAGATACGCAGTATTTT.

The rearrangement joins TRBV12-3 or TRBV12-4 to TRBJ2-7, with D maybe TRBD1 (6 bases). The V gene lost 5 bases and the J gene lost 5 bases, with 19 bases spanning the gap. CDR3 size: 15 residues. The CDR3 bases are TGTGCCAGCAGTCTAAACCAGAACAGGGTGGACGAGCAGTACTTC. Translated, it gives CASSLNQNRVDEQYF.

The chain is built from TRBV9 and TRBJ2-5, with D perhaps TRBD2 (7 bases). There are 15 residues in the CDR3. Germline V gene sequence: CDR1 SGDLS, CDR2 YYNGEE. The V gene lost 4 bases and the J gene lost 4 bases, with 17 bases spanning the gap. The CDR3 DNA sequence: TGTGCCAGCAGCCTATTAACGGGGGGCGGAGAGACCCAGTACTTC. Protein: CASSLLTGGGETQYF. Filled out from reference TRBV9 and TRBJ2-5, the complete variable domain reads DSGVTQTPKHLITATGQRVTLRCSPRSGDLSVYWYQQSLDQGLQFLIQYYNGEERAKGNILERFSAQQFPDLHSELNLSSLELGDSALYFCASSLLTGGGETQYFGPGTRLLVL.

This clonotype was seen only once. The rearrangement joins TRBV29-1 to TRBJ1-4; D remains ambiguous. The CDR3 consists of 11 residues. The V and J ends lost 6 bases and 14 bases respectively, with 16 bases between them. Germline V lookup: CDR1 SQVTM, CDR2 ANQGSEA. The CDR3 is CSVPSGSSLFF. The CDR3 region has the DNA TGCAGCGTCCCCAGCGGTAGTTCGCTGTTTTTT.